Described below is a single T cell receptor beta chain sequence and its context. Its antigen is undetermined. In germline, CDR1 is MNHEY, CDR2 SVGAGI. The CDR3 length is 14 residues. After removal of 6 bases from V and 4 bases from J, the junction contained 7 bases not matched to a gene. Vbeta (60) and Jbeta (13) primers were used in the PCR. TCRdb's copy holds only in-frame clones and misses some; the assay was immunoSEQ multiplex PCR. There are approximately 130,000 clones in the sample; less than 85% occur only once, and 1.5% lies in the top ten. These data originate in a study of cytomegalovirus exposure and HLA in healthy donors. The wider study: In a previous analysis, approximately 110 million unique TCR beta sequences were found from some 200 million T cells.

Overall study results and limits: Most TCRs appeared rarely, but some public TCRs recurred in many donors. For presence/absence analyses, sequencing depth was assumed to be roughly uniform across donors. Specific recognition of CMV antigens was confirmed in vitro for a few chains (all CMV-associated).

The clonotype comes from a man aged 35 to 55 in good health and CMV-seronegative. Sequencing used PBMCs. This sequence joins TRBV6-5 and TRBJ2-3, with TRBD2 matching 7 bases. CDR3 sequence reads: CASRLGRLADTQYF. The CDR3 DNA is TGTGCCAGCAGACTCGGGAGGCTCGCAGATACGCAGTATTTT.